The sequence of this TCR beta chain was determined in a study of T cells in Graves' hyperthyroidism and ophthalmopathy. Overall study context: Before any treatment, at initial diagnosis, peripheral blood was collected. Regarding the study as a whole: Through a model of 13 V-J features, ophthalmopathy was separated from stable hyperthyroidism.

The sample holds a few counts of this clonotype. What it recognizes is unknown. The germline gives CDR1 SGHTA, CDR2 FQGTGA. Trimming took 2 bases from V and 5 from J, leaving 12 bases between them. The CDR3 runs 14 residues. The definition of stable Graves' hyperthyroidism was no ophthalmopathy progression within 18 months. From 8.5 to 10 ml of fresh peripheral blood, PBMCs were isolated. Regions amplified from RNA transcripts were the TCR beta CDR3 regions. During a first-round RT-PCR of the TCR CDR3, the HTBI primer set was used. A single record per CDR3 protein comes from TCRdb applying MiXCR to the multiplex PCR reads. The data hold over 500,000 distinct CDR3 sequences, with 14% observed a single time.

This sequence originates from a woman between 40 and 55 years old with Graves' hyperthyroidism. The specimen sequenced was blood. The V call is TRBV7-3, the J call TRBJ2-5, with D maybe TRBD2 (5 bases). CDR3 coding DNA: TGTGCCAGCAGCTTACGTGGGAGTGGGGAGACCCAGTACTTC. It specifies CASSLRGSGETQYF. Looking up the rest from reference TRBV7-3 and TRBJ2-5 gives the full variable domain: GAGVSQTPSNKVTEKGKYVELRCDPISGHTALYWYRQSLGQGPEFLIYFQGTGAADDSGLPNDRFFAVRPEGSVSTLKIQRTERGDSAVYLCASSLRGSGETQYFGPGTRLLVL.